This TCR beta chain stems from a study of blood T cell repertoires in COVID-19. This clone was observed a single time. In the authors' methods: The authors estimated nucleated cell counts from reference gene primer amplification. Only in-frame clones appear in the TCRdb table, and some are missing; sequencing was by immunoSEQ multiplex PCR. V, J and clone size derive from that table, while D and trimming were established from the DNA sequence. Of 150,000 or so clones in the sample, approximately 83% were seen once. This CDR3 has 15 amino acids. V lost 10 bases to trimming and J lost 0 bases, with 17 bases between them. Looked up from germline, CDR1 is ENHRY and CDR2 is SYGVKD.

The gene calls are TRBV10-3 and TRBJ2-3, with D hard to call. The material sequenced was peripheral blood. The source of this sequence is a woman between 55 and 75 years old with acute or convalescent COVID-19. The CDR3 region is CATRSSGTSTDTQYF. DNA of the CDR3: TGTGCCACACGGTCGTCAGGCACTAGCACAGATACGCAGTATTTT.